The 20 T cell receptor beta chains below all came from one sample that was sequenced in a study of cytomegalovirus exposure and HLA in healthy donors. The primer mix had 60 Vbeta and 13 Jbeta primers. The data were produced by immunoSEQ multiplex PCR, yet TCRdb's version contains in-frame clones alone and is incomplete. The sample contains about 130,000 clones, 70% to 85% of which appear only once. The sequenced sample was PBMCs. Receptors originate from a man aged 50 to 60 in good health and CMV-seronegative.

A word on this clone: A read error may produce the germline difference seen at one junction end. This chain links TRBV6-6 with TRBJ2-1; TRBD2 matches at 7 bases. Germline assignment: CDR1 MNHNY and CDR2 SVGAGI (reference sequence). The CDR3 has 12 amino acids. The CDR3 reads CASGGGYNEQLF. In DNA, the CDR3 is TGTGCCAGCGGGGGGGGTTACAATGAGCAGCTCTTC.

V is TRBV5-1 and J is TRBJ2-5; 8 bases are shared with TRBD2. The CDR3 spans 14 residues. In germline, CDR1 is SGHRS, CDR2 YFSETQ. With V trimmed by 1 base and J by 5 bases, 4 bases remained unmatched. The CDR3 here is CASSLFGGVETQYF. The CDR3 DNA reads TGCGCCAGCAGCTTGTTCGGGGGGGTGGAGACCCAGTACTTC. The full variable domain, in which reference TRBV5-1 and TRBJ2-5 provide the parts outside the CDR3, is KAGVTQTPRYLIKTRGQQVTLSCSPISGHRSVSWYQQTPGQGLQFLFEYFSETQRNKGNFPGRFSGRQFSNSRSEMNVSTLELGDSALYLCASSLFGGVETQYFGPGTRLLVL.

This chain joins TRBV14 and TRBJ2-7; weak D call: TRBD2 (5 bases). Germline CDR1 is SGHDN and CDR2 is FVKESK. The CDR3 covers 17 residues. Trimming left V 1 base short and J 5 bases short, with 21 bases between. The CDR3 DNA is TGTGCCAGCAGCCAAGTCGGGGTCCGGGAAGCGACCCACGAGCAGTACTTC. This sequence encodes CASSQVGVREATHEQYF.

This CDR3 is CASSRDSSSYEQYF. The CDR3 region has the DNA TGCGCCAGCAGTCGGGACTCGAGCTCCTACGAGCAGTACTTC. J is TRBJ2-7 and V is TRBV5-1; the D gene is possibly TRBD2 (6 bases). This CDR3 region has 14 residues. V shed 5 bases and J shed 0 bases, with 12 bases lying between them. Germline CDR1 is SGHRS and CDR2 is YFSETQ.

The chain couples TRBV30 to TRBJ2-5, with D possibly matching TRBD2 (5 bases). CDR3 length: 11 residues. From germline, CDR1 is GTSNPN and CDR2 SVGIG (reference sequence). Trimming cost V 0 bases and J 11 bases, with 10 bases left between them. The CDR3 region has the DNA TGTGCCTGGAGTGTAATCGGGGAGCAGTACTTC. Translating it yields CAWSVIGEQYF.

This clone occurred a few times. The chain links TRBV29-1 to TRBJ1-2, with 7 bases that match TRBD1. Trimming removed 6 bases from V and 8 bases from J; junction bases left unmatched: 15. The CDR3 consists of 14 residues. Looked up from germline, CDR1 is SQVTM and CDR2 is ANQGSEA. The CDR3 spells CSVDGTVDWGGYTF. The CDR3 DNA sequence: TGCAGCGTAGACGGGACAGTCGATTGGGGGGGCTACACCTTC.

The chain employs TRBV4-3 and TRBJ1-2; 7 positions match TRBD1. V lost 0 bases to trimming and J lost 8 bases; unmatched junction nucleotides: 6. From germline, CDR1 is LGHNA and CDR2 YSLEER. This CDR3 spans 14 amino acids. CDR3 loop: CASSQDQGVGGYTF. The CDR3, as DNA: TGCGCCAGCAGCCAAGATCAGGGGGTCGGGGGCTACACCTTC.

This clone was picked up a small number of times. The chain combines TRBV19 with TRBJ1-5; TRBD1 is a possible D gene (5 bases). The germline V gene has CDR1 LNHDA and CDR2 SQIVND (reference sequence). This CDR3 comprises 15 residues. Trimming removed 4 bases from V and 3 bases from J, with 13 bases in between. The CDR3 sequence: CASSTAGGFNQPQHF. As DNA, the CDR3 is TGTGCCAGTAGTACGGCCGGGGGATTCAATCAGCCCCAGCATTTT.

The chain joins TRBV7-9 to TRBJ1-6, with no clear D. V was shortened by 5 bases and J by 5 bases, with 10 bases between the two germline ends. The CDR3 runs to 14 residues. Germline CDR1 is SEHNR and CDR2 is FQNEAQ (reference sequence). The CDR3 sequence is CASSQSGDNSPLHF. The CDR3 region has the DNA TGTGCCAGCAGCCAATCAGGTGATAATTCACCCCTCCACTTT.

The chain employs TRBV7-8 and TRBJ1-1; D gene uncertain. This CDR3 is 14 amino acids long. Between the trimmed V and J ends, which lost 11 bases and 1 base, there was a span of 17 bases. Per germline, CDR1 SGHVS and CDR2 FQNEAQ. CDR3 residues: CACRGRLGNTEAFF. CDR3 coding DNA: TGTGCCTGTCGAGGTCGATTGGGGAACACTGAAGCTTTCTTT.

The chain couples TRBV4-1 to TRBJ1-1; D is unresolved. Trimming removed 5 bases from V and 1 base from J, with 23 bases in between. The CDR3 has 18 amino acids. Germline CDR1 MGHRA, CDR2 YSYEKL. CDR3 protein: CASSDSGRSSTWNTEAFF. The DNA for the CDR3 is TGCGCCAGCAGCGACTCCGGGAGGTCAAGTACGTGGAACACTGAAGCTTTCTTT.

To note about this clone: A junction end diverges from the germline sequence, so it may reflect a read error. The rearrangement uses TRBV7-7 and TRBJ2-1, with unresolved D. The CDR3 totals 13 residues. CDR1 and CDR2 (germline): SSHAT, FNYEAQ (reference sequence). The CDR3 nucleotides are TGTGCTAGCAGCCCCAACAGTGGAAATGAGCAGTTCTTC. It encodes CASSPNSGNEQFF. Supplemented by reference TRBV7-7 and TRBJ2-1, the full variable domain reads GAGVSQSPRYKVTKRGQDVTLRCDPISSHATLYWYQQALGQGPEFLTYFNYEAQPDKSGLPSDRFSAERPEGSISTLTIQRTEQRDSAMYRCASSPNSGNEQFFGPGTRLTVL.

The CDR3 loop is CSVDSTLWDNQETQYF. DNA of the CDR3: TGCAGCGTTGACTCGACGTTGTGGGACAACCAAGAGACCCAGTACTTC. The chain uses TRBV29-1 and TRBJ2-5, with D perhaps TRBD1 (6 bases). Trimming pared 3 bases from V and 0 bases from J, leaving 17 bases between. The germline V gene encodes CDR1 SQVTM and CDR2 ANQGSEA. The CDR3 spans 16 residues.

The chain recombines TRBV9 with TRBJ2-2; maybe TRBD2 (7 bases). This CDR3 spans 17 amino acids. V gave up 3 bases and J gave up 5 bases, with 20 bases separating them. In germline, CDR1 is SGDLS, CDR2 YYNGEE. The CDR3 DNA sequence: TGTGCCAGCAGCGCCTCTAGGGGGGGGGCCTGGACCGGGGAGCTGTTTTTT. Translating it yields CASSASRGGAWTGELFF.

This clone was recorded once. V gene TRBV19 combines with J gene TRBJ2-7; weak D call: TRBD2 (5 bases). V lost 4 bases to trimming and J lost 4 bases, with 17 bases between them. The CDR3 is made up of 15 amino acids. The germline CDR1 and CDR2 sequences are LNHDA and SQIVND (reference sequence). As DNA, the CDR3 is TGTGCCAGTAGTAATCATGCGGACTCCTATTACGAGCAGTACTTC. Protein: CASSNHADSYYEQYF.

The genes are TRBV10-2 and TRBJ2-5, with 7 bases identical to TRBD2. J gave up 5 bases and V 5 bases, and 2 bases lay outside the gene matches. Germline CDR1 WSHSY, CDR2 SAAADI. CDR3 length: 12 amino acids. The CDR3 region has the DNA TGCGCCAGCAGTAGCGGGGTGGAGACCCAGTACTTC. Its protein is CASSSGVETQYF.

The chain joins TRBV9 to TRBJ1-2, with TRBD1 matching 9 bases. The germline CDR1 and CDR2 sequences are SGDLS and YYNGEE. The V and J ends lost 0 bases and 5 bases, in that order; junction bases with no gene match: 5. The CDR3 totals 15 residues. CDR3 residues: CASSVDNRGLYGYTF. The CDR3 DNA follows: TGTGCCAGCAGCGTAGATAACAGGGGGCTGTATGGCTACACCTTC.

V is TRBV11-2 and J is TRBJ2-7; 8 bases are shared with TRBD2. The CDR3 totals 14 residues. V dropped 5 bases and J dropped 3; count of bases not matched to a gene: 6. Germline lookup yields CDR1 SGHAT and CDR2 FQNNGV. Here the CDR3 DNA reads TGTGCCAGCAGCCACGGGCGGGGGGACTACGAGCAGTACTTC. It encodes CASSHGRGDYEQYF.

This clone has a single count. The genes are TRBV4-2 and TRBJ2-1, with 12 bases lining up with TRBD2. Losses at the gene ends were 0 bases for V and 2 bases for J; bases not matched to a gene: 5. The CDR3 consists of 18 residues. Germline-derived CDR1 and CDR2 are LGHNA and YNFKEQ. The CDR3 DNA is TGTGCCAGCAGCCAAGAGGGGTCTAGCGGGGGGGCCTACAATGAGCAGTTCTTC. Translating it yields CASSQEGSSGGAYNEQFF.

V gene TRBV9 combines with J gene TRBJ2-7, with 9 bases matching TRBD1. The CDR3 loop spans 16 amino acids. Germline V CDR1 and CDR2: SGDLS, YYNGEE. The V gene end was trimmed by 0 bases and the J gene end by 6 bases; junction bases not matched to a gene: 10. Here the CDR3 DNA reads TGTGCCAGCAGCGTAGCGGGGAACAGGGGGCTCTCCGAGCAGTACTTC. The encoded protein is CASSVAGNRGLSEQYF.